One sample yielded the 15 T cell receptor beta chains listed below, sequenced in a study of cytomegalovirus exposure and HLA in healthy donors. This table comes from immunoSEQ multiplex PCR, and its TCRdb copy is limited to in-frame clones, with some not included. The table records around 190,000 clones, more than 70% of them present only once. Sequencing was carried out using PBMCs. These receptor sequences come from a woman aged 18-29 years in good health and CMV-seronegative.

This clone has more than one count but fewer than ten. The CDR3 sequence is CATSREGTDNTDTQYF. The CDR3 DNA follows: TGTGCCACCAGCAGAGAGGGGACAGATAACACAGATACGCAGTATTTT. The chain employs TRBV15 and TRBJ2-3, with 7 bases lining up with TRBD1. Germline V gene lookup returns CDR1 LNHNV and CDR2 YYDKDF (reference sequence). V trimming: 0 bases; J trimming: 2 bases; junction bases outside the gene matches: 5. The CDR3 extends over 16 amino acids.

This chain joins TRBV7-3 and TRBJ2-2; 8 bases are shared with TRBD2. CDR3 length equals 17 residues. Per the germline V gene, CDR1 is SGHTA and CDR2 is FQGTGA. J gave up 0 bases and V 1 base, and 4 bases lay outside the gene matches. CDR3 in amino acids: CASSLMAGGPNTGELFF. For the CDR3, the DNA is TGTGCCAGCAGCTTAATGGCGGGGGGACCGAACACCGGGGAGCTGTTTTTT.

This chain connects TRBV12-5 to TRBJ1-2; D might be TRBD1 (6 bases). The germline CDR1 and CDR2 sequences are LGHNT and FRNRAP. The CDR3 length is 20 residues. V lost 0 bases and J 4 bases, leaving 27 bases between the germline ends. Here the CDR3 reads CASGLVPAGAKPIVSYGYTF. For the CDR3, the DNA is TGTGCTAGTGGTTTGGTACCCGCAGGGGCCAAACCTATCGTTAGCTATGGCTACACCTTC.

For the CDR3, the DNA is TGTGCCAGCAGCCAAGTCCCCCGCTGGGGACAATGGGAGAATGAGCAGTTCTTC. It translates to CASSQVPRWGQWENEQFF. The V call is TRBV14, the J call TRBJ2-1, with D possibly matching TRBD1 (6 bases). The V end was cut by 1 base, the J end by 7 bases, with 23 bases between. The length of the CDR3 is 18 residues. The germline CDR1 and CDR2 sequences are SGHDN and FVKESK. The entire variable domain, with the rest obtained from reference TRBV14 and TRBJ2-1, is as follows: EAGVTQFPSHSVIEKGQTVTLRCDPISGHDNLYWYRRVMGKEIKFLLHFVKESKQDESGMPNNRFLAERTGGTYSTLKVQPAELEDSGVYFCASSQVPRWGQWENEQFFGPGTRLTVL.

This chain uses TRBV4-1 with TRBJ2-1, with 12 bases that match TRBD2. J lost 0 bases, V lost 0 bases, and 6 bases had no gene match. The germline V gene has CDR1 MGHRA and CDR2 YSYEKL. The length of the CDR3 is 19 residues. The CDR3 bases are TGCGCCAGCAGCCAAGATGCCCTAGCGGGGGGGAGCTCCTACAATGAGCAGTTCTTC. Encoded protein: CASSQDALAGGSSYNEQFF.

This sequence joins TRBV15 and TRBJ2-7; 11 positions agree with TRBD2. Germline V lookup: CDR1 LNHNV, CDR2 YYDKDF (reference sequence). CDR3 length equals 15 residues. V shed 3 bases and J 4 bases; nucleotides not matched to a gene: 5. The CDR3 nucleotides read TGTGCCACCAGCAGGGGGGGGACTAGCGGTTACGAGCAGTACTTC. Encoded protein: CATSRGGTSGYEQYF.

This clone has just one count. V is TRBV6-5 and J is TRBJ1-2; 7 nucleotides agree with TRBD1. Germline V CDR1 and CDR2: MNHEY, SVGAGI. The CDR3 runs to 15 residues. Unmatched junction bases numbered 14, after V lost 5 bases and J lost 8 bases. The CDR3 loop is CASSTKTGEIVGYTF. The CDR3 region has the DNA TGTGCCAGCAGTACAAAAACAGGGGAGATCGTAGGCTACACCTTC.

J is TRBJ1-2 and V is TRBV5-4; TRBD1 agrees at 7 bases. J gave up 5 bases and V 7 bases, and 11 bases lay outside the gene matches. Looked up from germline, CDR1 is SGHNT and CDR2 is YYREEE (reference sequence). The CDR3 runs 14 residues. The CDR3 here is CASGEGGGQYGYTF. CDR3 nucleotide sequence: TGTGCCAGCGGGGAAGGGGGCGGACAATATGGCTACACCTTC.

Notes on this clone: Other DNA sequences in the same sample also yield this CDR3. CDR3: CASSVDRGRYEQYF. CDR3 nucleotides: TGTGCCAGCAGTGTGGACAGGGGCAGGTACGAGCAGTACTTC. The gene calls are TRBV6-1 and TRBJ2-7; 9 nucleotides agree with TRBD1. From germline, CDR1 is MNHNS and CDR2 SASEGT. The CDR3 is 14 residues long. The trim removed 4 bases at V and 4 bases at J, leaving 5 bases unmatched.

This clone was picked up one time. V gene TRBV7-6 combines with J gene TRBJ2-3, with 11 positions matching TRBD2. After removal of 4 bases from V and 1 base from J, the junction contained 4 bases not matched to a gene. This CDR3 spans 16 amino acids. CDR1 and CDR2 from the germline V gene are SGHVS and FNYEAQ. Here the CDR3 reads CASSSRSGGGTDTQYF. In DNA, the CDR3 is TGTGCCAGCAGCTCCCGTAGCGGGGGGGGCACAGATACGCAGTATTTT.

The chain has TRBV5-1 and TRBJ2-1, with 7 bases fitting TRBD2. This CDR3 is built from 14 residues. The junction had 5 bases not matched to a gene; V was cut back by 1 base and J by 7 bases. Germline V gives CDR1 SGHRS, CDR2 YFSETQ. DNA of the CDR3: TGCGCCAGCAGCTTGTTACGGGGGGTGAATGAGCAGTTCTTC. Translation gives CASSLLRGVNEQFF. The entire variable domain, with the rest obtained from reference TRBV5-1 and TRBJ2-1, is as follows: KAGVTQTPRYLIKTRGQQVTLSCSPISGHRSVSWYQQTPGQGLQFLFEYFSETQRNKGNFPGRFSGRQFSNSRSEMNVSTLELGDSALYLCASSLLRGVNEQFFGPGTRLTVL.

The chain carries TRBV6-6 and TRBJ2-1; 12 bases fit TRBD1. Germline V gene sequence: CDR1 MNHNY, CDR2 SVGAGI (reference sequence). CDR3 size: 15 residues. Trimming took 2 bases from V and 9 from J; bases not matched to a gene: 5. The CDR3 spells CASSYVGTGGSEQFF. CDR3 nucleotide sequence: TGTGCCAGCAGTTACGTGGGGACAGGGGGCTCTGAGCAGTTCTTC.

The chain combines TRBV5-1 with TRBJ2-5; no definite D call. The V end was cut by 4 bases, the J end by 3 bases, with 16 bases between. The CDR3 is 15 residues long. The germline V gene has CDR1 SGHRS and CDR2 YFSETQ. Here the CDR3 reads CASSPATPKKETQYF. The CDR3 coding sequence is TGCGCCAGCAGCCCAGCGACTCCCAAAAAAGAGACCCAGTACTTC.

This chain links TRBV19 with TRBJ1-1; 7 bases match TRBD1. The CDR3 loop spans 12 amino acids. Germline V gene data show CDR1 as LNHDA and CDR2 as SQIVND (reference sequence). V was pared by 10 bases and J by 1 base, with 3 bases of the junction left unmatched. The CDR3 protein is CATGGTNTEAFF. The CDR3 DNA is TGTGCCACAGGGGGTACGAACACTGAAGCTTTCTTT.

CDR3 protein: CASSVGQGLNTEAFF. For the CDR3, the DNA is TGTGCCAGCAGCGTAGGACAGGGGTTGAACACTGAAGCTTTCTTT. The gene calls are TRBV9 and TRBJ1-1; 8 bases align to TRBD1. This CDR3 has 15 residues. CDR1 and CDR2 from the germline V gene are SGDLS and YYNGEE. V shed 0 bases, J shed 0 bases, and the junction held 1 base outside the gene matches. The full variable domain, completed using reference TRBV9 and TRBJ1-1, is DSGVTQTPKHLITATGQRVTLRCSPRSGDLSVYWYQQSLDQGLQFLIQYYNGEERAKGNILERFSAQQFPDLHSELNLSSLELGDSALYFCASSVGQGLNTEAFFGQGTRLTVV.